This paragraph reports one T cell receptor (beta chain). These data originate in a study of CD8 T cells in Susac syndrome. The RNA input was about 0.45 to 1 ug, and it was reverse transcribed with random hexamers. TCRdb reprocessed the immunoSEQ multiplex PCR reads via MiXCR and lists one record per CDR3 protein. The sample lists more than 200,000 distinct CDR3 sequences, just over 90% occurring once. Sequencing of TCR beta, carried out with a high-throughput approach, was applied to CD8+ and CD4+ T cells from the blood. This CDR3 spans 14 amino acids. The V and J ends lost 5 bases and 0 bases respectively, with 10 bases between them. In germline, CDR1 is SGHRS, CDR2 YFSETQ.

This receptor was identified in a human donor with multiple sclerosis. This chain uses TRBV5-1 with TRBJ2-3, with D tentatively TRBD1 (6 bases). The specimen sequenced was CD4+ T cells from PBMCs. This CDR3 reads CASRPGVSTDTQYF. The CDR3 bases are TGCGCCAGCAGGCCAGGGGTTAGCACAGATACGCAGTATTTT. The full variable domain, with the rest looked up from reference TRBV5-1 and TRBJ2-3, is KAGVTQTPRYLIKTRGQQVTLSCSPISGHRSVSWYQQTPGQGLQFLFEYFSETQRNKGNFPGRFSGRQFSNSRSEMNVSTLELGDSALYLCASRPGVSTDTQYFGPGTRLTVL.